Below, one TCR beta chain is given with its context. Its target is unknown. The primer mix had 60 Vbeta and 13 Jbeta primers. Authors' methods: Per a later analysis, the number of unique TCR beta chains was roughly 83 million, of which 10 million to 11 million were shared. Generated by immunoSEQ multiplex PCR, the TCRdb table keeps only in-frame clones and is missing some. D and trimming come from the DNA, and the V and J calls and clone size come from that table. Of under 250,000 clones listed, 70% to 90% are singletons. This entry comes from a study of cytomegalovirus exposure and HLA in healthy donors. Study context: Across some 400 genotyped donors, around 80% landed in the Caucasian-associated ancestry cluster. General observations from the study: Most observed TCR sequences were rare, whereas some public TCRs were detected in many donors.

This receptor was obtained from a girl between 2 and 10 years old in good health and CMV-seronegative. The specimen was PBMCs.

This CDR3 is CASSLNSGGSYEQYF. The CDR3 coding sequence is TGTGCCAGCAGCTTAAATAGCGGGGGGTCTTACGAGCAGTACTTC. The V gene is TRBV11-2, the J gene TRBJ2-7, with 10 bases lining up with TRBD2. V lost 2 bases, J lost 4 bases, and 5 bases stayed unmatched. This CDR3 has 15 amino acids. Germline V gene data show CDR1 as SGHAT and CDR2 as FQNNGV.